This TCR beta chain was retrieved from a study of OX40 agonist ivuxolimab in advanced cancers. Turning to the study itself: Ivuxolimab was administered intravenously to patients at 0.01 to 10 mg/kg every 2 weeks. Males comprised about 84% of the group, whose mean age was approximately 60 years (range 23 to 79). Partial response was recorded in three patients: one hepatocellular carcinoma and two cutaneous melanoma cases.

Study conclusions and caveats: CD4+ and CD8+ blood T cells expanded clonally by week 6 at 0.1 to 3.0 mg/kg.

Remarks on this clone: The antigen remains undetermined.

Produced via immunoSEQ multiplex PCR; TCRdb's table is partial and in-frame only. The sample records more than 50,000 clones, 87% being singletons. The germline V gene has CDR1 SGHNT and CDR2 YYREEE (reference sequence). V lost 2 bases, J lost 7 bases, and 8 bases stayed unmatched. This CDR3 spans 17 amino acids. This TCR derives from an adult with an advanced solid tumor such as melanoma, head and neck, liver or kidney cancer. Specimen: CD4+ or CD8+ T cells sorted from blood, collected in a trial of the OX40 agonist ivuxolimab. The genes are TRBV5-4 and TRBJ2-1; 14 positions match TRBD2. The CDR3, as DNA: TGTGCCAGCAGCTTATATCGACTAGCGGGGGGGCTGAATGAGCAGTTCTTC. Its protein is CASSLYRLAGGLNEQFF. Full variable domain (outside the CDR3, taken from reference TRBV5-4 and TRBJ2-1): ETGVTQSPTHLIKTRGQQVTLRCSSQSGHNTVSWYQQALGQGPQFIFQYYREEENGRGNFPPRFSGLQFPNYSSELNVNALELDDSALYLCASSLYRLAGGLNEQFFGPGTRLTVL.